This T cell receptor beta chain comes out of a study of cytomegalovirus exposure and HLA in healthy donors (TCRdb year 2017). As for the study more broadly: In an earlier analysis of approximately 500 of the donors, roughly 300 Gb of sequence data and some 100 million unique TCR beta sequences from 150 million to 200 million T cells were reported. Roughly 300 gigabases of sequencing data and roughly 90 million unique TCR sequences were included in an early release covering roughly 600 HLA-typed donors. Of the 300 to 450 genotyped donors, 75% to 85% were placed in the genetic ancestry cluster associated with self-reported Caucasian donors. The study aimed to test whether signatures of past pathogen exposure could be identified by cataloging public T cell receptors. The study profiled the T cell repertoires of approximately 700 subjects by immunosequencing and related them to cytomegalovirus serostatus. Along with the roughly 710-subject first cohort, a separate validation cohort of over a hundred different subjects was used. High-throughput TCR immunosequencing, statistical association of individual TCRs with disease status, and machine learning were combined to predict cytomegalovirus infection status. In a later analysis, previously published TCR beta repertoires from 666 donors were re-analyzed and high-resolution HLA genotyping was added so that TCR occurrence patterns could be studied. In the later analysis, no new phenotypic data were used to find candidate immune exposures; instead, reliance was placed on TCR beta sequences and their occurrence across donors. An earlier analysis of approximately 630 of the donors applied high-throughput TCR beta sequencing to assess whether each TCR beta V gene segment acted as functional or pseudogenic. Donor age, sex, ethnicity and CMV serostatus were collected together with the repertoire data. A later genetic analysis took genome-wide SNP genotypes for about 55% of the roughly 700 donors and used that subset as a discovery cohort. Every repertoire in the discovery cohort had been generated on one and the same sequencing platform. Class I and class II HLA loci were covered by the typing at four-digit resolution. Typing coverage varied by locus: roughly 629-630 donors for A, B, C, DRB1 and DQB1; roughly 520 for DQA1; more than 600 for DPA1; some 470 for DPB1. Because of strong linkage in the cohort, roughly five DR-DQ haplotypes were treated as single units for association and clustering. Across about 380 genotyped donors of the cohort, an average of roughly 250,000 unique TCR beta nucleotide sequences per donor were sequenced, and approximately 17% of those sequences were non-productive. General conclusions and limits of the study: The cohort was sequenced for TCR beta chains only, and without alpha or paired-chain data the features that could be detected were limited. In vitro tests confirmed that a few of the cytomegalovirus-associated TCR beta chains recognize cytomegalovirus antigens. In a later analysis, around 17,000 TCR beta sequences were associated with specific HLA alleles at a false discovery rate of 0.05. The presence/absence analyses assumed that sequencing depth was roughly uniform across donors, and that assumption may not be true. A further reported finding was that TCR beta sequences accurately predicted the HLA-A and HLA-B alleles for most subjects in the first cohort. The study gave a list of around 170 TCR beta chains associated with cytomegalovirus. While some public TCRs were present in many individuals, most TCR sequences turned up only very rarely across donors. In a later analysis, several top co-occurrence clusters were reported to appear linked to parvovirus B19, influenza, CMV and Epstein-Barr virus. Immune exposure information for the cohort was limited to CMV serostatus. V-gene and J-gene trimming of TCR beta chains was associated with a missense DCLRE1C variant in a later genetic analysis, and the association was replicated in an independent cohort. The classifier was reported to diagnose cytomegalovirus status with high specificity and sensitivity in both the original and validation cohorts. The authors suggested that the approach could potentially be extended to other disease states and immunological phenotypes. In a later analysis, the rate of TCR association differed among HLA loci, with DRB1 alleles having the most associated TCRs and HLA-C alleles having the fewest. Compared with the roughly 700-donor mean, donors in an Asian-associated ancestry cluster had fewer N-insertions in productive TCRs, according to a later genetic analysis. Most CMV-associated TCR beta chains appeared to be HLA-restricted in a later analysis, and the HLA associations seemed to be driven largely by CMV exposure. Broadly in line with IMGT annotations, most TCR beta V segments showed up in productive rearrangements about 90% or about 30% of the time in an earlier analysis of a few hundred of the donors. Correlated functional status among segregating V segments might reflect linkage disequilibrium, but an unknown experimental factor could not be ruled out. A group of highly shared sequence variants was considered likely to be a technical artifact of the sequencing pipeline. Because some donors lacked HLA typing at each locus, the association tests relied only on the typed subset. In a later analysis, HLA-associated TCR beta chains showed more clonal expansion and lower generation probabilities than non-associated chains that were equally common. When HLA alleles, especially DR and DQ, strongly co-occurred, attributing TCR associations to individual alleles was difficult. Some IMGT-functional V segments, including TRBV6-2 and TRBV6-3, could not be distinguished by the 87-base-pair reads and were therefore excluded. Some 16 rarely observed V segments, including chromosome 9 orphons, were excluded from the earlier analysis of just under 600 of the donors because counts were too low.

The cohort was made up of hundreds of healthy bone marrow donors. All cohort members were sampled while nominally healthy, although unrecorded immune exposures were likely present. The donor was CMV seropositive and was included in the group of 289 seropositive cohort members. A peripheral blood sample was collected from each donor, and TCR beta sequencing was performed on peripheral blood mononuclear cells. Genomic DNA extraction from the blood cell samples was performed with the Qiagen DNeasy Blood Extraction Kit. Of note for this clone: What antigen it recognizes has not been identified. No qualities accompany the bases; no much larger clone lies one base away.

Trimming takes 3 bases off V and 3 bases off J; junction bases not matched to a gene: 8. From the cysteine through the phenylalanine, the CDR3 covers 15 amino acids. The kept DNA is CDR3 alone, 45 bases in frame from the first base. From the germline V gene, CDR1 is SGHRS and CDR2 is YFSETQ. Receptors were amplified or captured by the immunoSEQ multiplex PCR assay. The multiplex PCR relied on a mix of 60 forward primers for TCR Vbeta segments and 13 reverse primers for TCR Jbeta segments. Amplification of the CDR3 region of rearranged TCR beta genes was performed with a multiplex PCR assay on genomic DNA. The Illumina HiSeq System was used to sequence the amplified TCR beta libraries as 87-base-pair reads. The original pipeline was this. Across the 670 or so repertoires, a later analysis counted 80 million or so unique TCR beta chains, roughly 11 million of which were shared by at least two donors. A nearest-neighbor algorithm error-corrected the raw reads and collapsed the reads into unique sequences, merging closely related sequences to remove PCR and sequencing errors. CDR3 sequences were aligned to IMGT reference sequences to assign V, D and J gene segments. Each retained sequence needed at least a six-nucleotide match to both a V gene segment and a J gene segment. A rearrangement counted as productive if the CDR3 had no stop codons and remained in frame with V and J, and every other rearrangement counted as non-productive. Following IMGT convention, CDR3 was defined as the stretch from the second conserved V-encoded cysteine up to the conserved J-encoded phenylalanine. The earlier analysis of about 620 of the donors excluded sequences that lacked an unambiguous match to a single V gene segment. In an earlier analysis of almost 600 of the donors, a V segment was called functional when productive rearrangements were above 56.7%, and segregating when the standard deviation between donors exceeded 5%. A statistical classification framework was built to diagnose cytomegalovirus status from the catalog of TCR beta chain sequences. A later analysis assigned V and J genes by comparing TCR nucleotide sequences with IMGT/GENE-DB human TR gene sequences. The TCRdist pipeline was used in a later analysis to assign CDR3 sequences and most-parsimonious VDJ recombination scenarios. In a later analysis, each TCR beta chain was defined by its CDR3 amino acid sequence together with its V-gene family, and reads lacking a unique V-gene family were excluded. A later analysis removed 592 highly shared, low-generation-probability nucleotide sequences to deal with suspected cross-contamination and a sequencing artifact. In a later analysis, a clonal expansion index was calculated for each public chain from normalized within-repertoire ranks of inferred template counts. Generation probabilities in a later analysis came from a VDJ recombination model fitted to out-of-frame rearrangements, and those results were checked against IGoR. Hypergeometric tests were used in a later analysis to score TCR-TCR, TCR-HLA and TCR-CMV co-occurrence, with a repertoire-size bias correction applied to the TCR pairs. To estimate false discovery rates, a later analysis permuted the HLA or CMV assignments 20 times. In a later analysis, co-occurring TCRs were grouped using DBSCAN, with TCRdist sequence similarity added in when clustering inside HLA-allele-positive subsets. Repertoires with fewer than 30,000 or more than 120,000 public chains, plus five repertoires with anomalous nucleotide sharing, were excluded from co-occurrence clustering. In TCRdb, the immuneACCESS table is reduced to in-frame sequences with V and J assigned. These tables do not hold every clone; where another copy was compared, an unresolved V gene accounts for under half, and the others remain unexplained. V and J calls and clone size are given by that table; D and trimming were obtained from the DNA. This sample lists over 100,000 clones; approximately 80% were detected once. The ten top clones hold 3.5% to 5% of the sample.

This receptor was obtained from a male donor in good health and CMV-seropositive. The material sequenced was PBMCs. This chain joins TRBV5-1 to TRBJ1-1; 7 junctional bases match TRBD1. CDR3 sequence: CASSSDGQAYTEAFF. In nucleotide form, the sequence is TGCGCCAGCAGCTCGGATGGACAGGCTTACACTGAAGCTTTCTTT.